The rows below give T cell receptor beta chains drawn from one sample of a study of CD8+CD57+ T cells in acquired aplastic anemia. TCRdb processed the reads anew with MiXCR; each CDR3 protein has one entry. The sample has approximately 470,000 distinct CDR3 sequences; less than 35% are singletons. Sequencing input: sorted CD4+, CD8+, or CD8+CD57+ T cells (not recorded which) from PBMCs. These receptors were collected from a human donor with aplastic anemia. The CDR3 runs from the conserved cysteine through the conserved F or W. A D gene is named only where the DNA matches it firmly. Some rows mark clone size as missing; the rest say once, few, many or name a class of expanded clone.

>many|TRBD1|TRBJ2-7|TRBV9
TGTGCCAGCAGTCGCAGGACAGGGGGCGGTTACGAGCAGTACTTC
CASSRRTGGGYEQYF
>-|-|TRBJ1-1|TRBV13
TGTGCCAGCAGCGAGGTCCCGGAAGGGAACACTGGGGCTTTCTTT
CASSEVPEGNTGAFF
>-|TRBD1|TRBJ2-2|TRBV15
TGTGCCACCAGCAGAGATCGGACAACGGGACAGGGTGGTTCCGGGGAGCTGTTTTTT
CATSRDRTTGQGGSGELFF
>-|TRBD2|TRBJ2-2|TRBV11-2
TGTGCCAGCAGCCATAGCGGGAGCGCGAACACCGGGGAGCTGTCTTTT
CASSHSGSANTGELSF
>-|-|TRBJ2-7|TRBV10-2
TGCGCCAGCAGTGACCCAAAACCCGAGGGGCCTTACGAGCAGTACTTC
CASSDPKPEGPYEQYF
>many|TRBD1|TRBJ2-7|TRBV9
TGTGCCAGCAGCCCAACCCACGGGACAGACTACGAGCAGTACTTC
CASSPTHGTDYEQYF
>few|-|TRBJ1-1|TRBV7-3
TGTGCCAGCAGCCACGCCGGGGTGAACACTGAAGCTTTCTTT
CASSHAGVNTEAFF
>-|-|TRBJ1-1|TRBV2
TGTGCCAGCAGTGGCTGGGGAGGGTACACTGAAGCTTTCTTT
CASSGWGGYTEAFF
>many|-|TRBJ1-6|TRBV2
TGTGCCAGCAGTGGTTCACCCACACCTAATTCACCCCTCCACTTT
CASSGSPTPNSPLHF
>few|TRBD1|TRBJ2-3|TRBV4-2
TGTGCCAGCAGCCCCACAGGGGGCGGCACAGATACGCAGTATTTT
CASSPTGGGTDTQYF
>-|-|TRBJ1-4|TRBV20-1
TGCAGTGCTAGAGATGCAACTAATGAAAAACTGTTTTTT
CSARDATNEKLFF
>many|-|TRBJ1-1|TRBV29-1
TGCAGCGTTCGGACATTGGCCGAATCTGAAGCTTTCTTT
CSVRTLAESEAFF
>-|-|TRBJ2-7|TRBV30
TGTGCCTGGAGTGTACAAGGGTTCTCCTACGAGCAGTACTTC
CAWSVQGFSYEQYF
>many|-|TRBJ2-7|TRBV20-1
TGCAGTGCTGTCACAGGGACTTCAGGGGAGCAGTACTTC
CSAVTGTSGEQYF
>-|TRBD2|TRBJ2-7|TRBV12-3/TRBV12-4
TGTGCCGGCAGTTTAGAGCTCCCTAGCGGGGGGTCCTACGAGCAGTACTTC
CAGSLELPSGGSYEQYF
>-|-|TRBJ2-7|TRBV2
TGTGCCAGCAATCGCGACAGGCCCTACGAGCAGTACTTC
CASNRDRPYEQYF
>many|TRBD1|TRBJ1-1|TRBV2
TGTGCCAGCAGCGCGACAGGGTTGATTGGGGCTTTCTTT
CASSATGLIGAFF
>few|TRBD2|TRBJ2-7|TRBV20-1
TGCAGTGCTAAGCGGGACCCCTACGAGCAGTACTTC
CSAKRDPYEQYF
>-|-|TRBJ2-4|TRBV9
TGTGCCAGCAGCGTAGATAACAGCAAAAACATTCAGTACTTC
CASSVDNSKNIQYF
>-|-|TRBJ1-2|TRBV9
TGTGCCAGCATCCTGGGGGACTATGGCTACACCTTC
CASILGDYGYTF
>many|-|TRBJ1-3|TRBV25-1
TGTGCCAGCAGGGAAACTGGAAACACCATATATTTT
CASRETGNTIYF
>many|-|TRBJ1-2|TRBV12-3/TRBV12-4
TGTGCCAGCCGTGTTCTCACGGAGGGCTATGGCTACACCTTC
CASRVLTEGYGYTF
>-|TRBD2|TRBJ2-1|TRBV6-1
TGTGCCAGCACTCCCCCGGGACTAGCGGGCAATGAGCAGTTCTTC
CASTPPGLAGNEQFF
>-|TRBD1|TRBJ1-6|TRBV27
TGTGCCAGCAGTTCGCCGGACAGGGCCCCCCTGTCCCTCCACTTT
CASSSPDRAPLSLHF
>-|TRBD1|TRBJ2-1|TRBV29-1
TGCAGCGTCCGGACAGGGTCCTACAATGAGCAGTTCTTC
CSVRTGSYNEQFF
>-|TRBD1|TRBJ2-1|TRBV7-3
TGTGCCAGCAGGGACAGGGCCTATGAGCAGTTCTTC
CASRDRAYEQFF
>-|-|TRBJ2-7|TRBV15
TGTGCCACCAGCCCGACAGGCAGCTCCTACGAGCAGTACTTC
CATSPTGSSYEQYF
>-|-|TRBJ2-5|TRBV5-1
TGCGCCAGCAGCTTGGCCCGGGACTTCCAAGAGACCCAGTACTTC
CASSLARDFQETQYF
>-|TRBD1|TRBJ1-5|TRBV25-1
TGTGCCAGCAGTGTAACCACAAAGGACAGGGGGCGAGGCAATCAGCCCCAGCATTTT
CASSVTTKDRGRGNQPQHF
>many|-|TRBJ1-1|TRBV19
TGTGCCAGTAGGGGGTCCATTGAAGCTTTCTTT
CASRGSIEAFF
>few|TRBD2|TRBJ2-5|TRBV5-1
TGCGCCAGCGGTAGACTAGCGGGATTCCAAGAGACCCAGTACTTC
CASGRLAGFQETQYF
>once|TRBD2|TRBJ2-5|TRBV6-1
TGTGCCAGCAGTGAAGTTAGCGGGGGGGCAGAGACCCAGTACTTC
CASSEVSGGAETQYF
>-|-|TRBJ2-2|TRBV11-1
TGTGCCAGCAGCTACGGACTGACAACCGGGGAGCTGTTTTTT
CASSYGLTTGELFF
>-|-|TRBJ1-5|TRBV20-1
TGCAGTGCTAGGAAGTGCAATCAGCCCCAGCATTTT
CSARKCNQPQHF
>-|-|TRBJ1-1|TRBV29-1
TGCAGCGCCGACCAGGGCAACACTGAAGCTTTCTTT
CSADQGNTEAFF
>once|-|TRBJ2-1|TRBV7-2
TGTGCCAGCAGTATGGGACTGCTCAATGAGCAGTTCTTC
CASSMGLLNEQFF
>many|-|TRBJ2-5|TRBV24-1
TGTGCCACCAGTGATTTGCGGGCAGGTCTAGAGACCCAGTACTTC
CATSDLRAGLETQYF
>-|-|TRBJ2-1|TRBV2
TGTGCCAGCAGTGGAAACCCCTTTGACAATGAGCAGTTCTTC
CASSGNPFDNEQFF
>few|TRBD1|TRBJ2-7|TRBV27
TGTGCCAGCAGTTTAAGCTCGACAGGGGTCTCCTACGAGCAGTACTTC
CASSLSSTGVSYEQYF
>many|-|TRBJ2-3|TRBV19
TGTGCCAGTAGTGCAAGACAGGGCACAGATACGCAGTATTTT
CASSARQGTDTQYF
>-|-|TRBJ1-6|TRBV15
TGTGCCACCAGCAGCGTTCATCCGCGGGGAAATTCACCCCTCCACTTT
CATSSVHPRGNSPLHF
>-|-|TRBJ2-7|TRBV19
TGTGCCAGCAGTTTCCCCAGGGGCTCCTACGAGCAGTACTTC
CASSFPRGSYEQYF
>few|TRBD2|TRBJ2-3|TRBV7-3
TGTGCCAGCAGCTCTAGCGGCCCACTCGATACGCAGTATTTT
CASSSSGPLDTQYF
>many|TRBD1|TRBJ1-1|TRBV20-1
TGCAGTGCTAGGGACAGGGTTTTAACTGAAGCTTTCTTT
CSARDRVLTEAFF
>many|TRBD2|TRBJ2-3|TRBV19
TGTGCCAGTAGTTCCGCCGGGACTAGCGGGGCAGATACGCAGTATTTT
CASSSAGTSGADTQYF
>few|TRBD1|TRBJ1-1|TRBV19
TGTGCCAGTACGGGTCAGGGGGGGAACACTGAAGCTTTCTTT
CASTGQGGNTEAFF
>-|TRBD2|TRBJ2-7|TRBV5-1
TGCTCCAGCAGCCCAAGCGGGAGCGATCGCGAGCAGTACTTC
CSSSPSGSDREQYF
>-|TRBD2|TRBJ2-1|TRBV2
TGTGCCAGCAGTGAAGAAGATGAGGGGTCGAGCGGGAGGGCGGGGTACAATGAGCAGTTCTTC
CASSEEDEGSSGRAGYNEQFF
>-|-|TRBJ2-7|TRBV14
TGTGCCAGCAGCAATAGAAAGGTGGGGAGCTACGAGCAGTACTTC
CASSNRKVGSYEQYF